These 4 T cell receptor beta chains came from one sample sequenced in a study of CD8+CD57+ T cells in acquired aplastic anemia. TCR beta VDJ and CDR3 were profiled, and genomic DNA was the template. TCRdb called the reads again in MiXCR, with one record for every CDR3 protein. The sample carries about 160,000 distinct CDR3 sequences, roughly 47% recorded once. Sequences were obtained from sorted CD4+, CD8+, or CD8+CD57+ T cells (not recorded which) from PBMCs. These receptors were obtained from a human donor in good health.

The rearrangement uses TRBV10-1 and TRBJ2-2, with D perhaps matching TRBD1 (5 bases). Trimming took off 8 bases at V and 6 bases at J, with 10 bases between the two ends. In germline, CDR1 is WNHNN, CDR2 SYGVQD (reference sequence). The CDR3 loop spans 12 amino acids. CDR3 amino acids: CASGAGPGELFF. CDR3 sequence (DNA): TGCGCCAGCGGGGCAGGGCCCGGGGAGCTGTTTTTT.

This clonotype occurred many times. The chain uses TRBV7-2 and TRBJ2-3, with D perhaps TRBD2 (5 bases). The V end lost 6 bases, the J end lost 2 bases, and 9 bases lay between the germline ends. The CDR3 is made up of 13 amino acids. CDR1 and CDR2 from the germline V gene are SGHTA and FQGNSA. The CDR3 loop reads CASRIGVTDTQYF. The CDR3 DNA reads as TGTGCCAGCAGGATCGGGGTCACAGATACGCAGTATTTT.

The genes are TRBV7-2 and TRBJ2-7; 8 positions match TRBD1. V was pared by 5 bases and J by 5 bases, with 11 bases of the junction left unmatched. CDR3 length: 15 residues. Germline lookup yields CDR1 SGHTA and CDR2 FQGNSA. CDR3 sequence reads: CASSPGTGGSNEQYF. CDR3 DNA sequence: TGTGCCAGCAGCCCCGGGACAGGCGGTAGCAACGAGCAGTACTTC.

With respect to this clonotype: The conserved closing phenylalanine or tryptophan is absent in this CDR3, likely reflecting a read error. The rearrangement links TRBV25-1 to TRBJ1-2, with D perhaps matching TRBD1 (5 bases). The germline CDR1 and CDR2 sequences are MGHDK and SYGVNS. V gave up 7 bases and J gave up 6 bases, with 9 bases separating them. The CDR3 extends over 11 amino acids. The CDR3 loop reads CASTQGHGYTS. The CDR3, as DNA: TGTGCCAGCACCCAGGGTCATGGCTACACCTCC.